Shown below are 7 T cell receptor beta chains from a single sample sequenced in a study of OX40 agonist ivuxolimab in advanced cancers. Only in-frame clones appear in the TCRdb table, and some are missing; sequencing was by immunoSEQ multiplex PCR. The sample includes over 25,000 clones, roughly 71% of them seen just once. The material sequenced was CD4+ or CD8+ T cells sorted from blood, taken in a trial of the OX40 agonist ivuxolimab. Receptor source: an adult with an advanced solid tumor such as melanoma, head and neck, liver or kidney cancer.

V is TRBV15 and J is TRBJ2-7, with D perhaps assigned TRBD1 or TRBD2 (5 bases each). Trimming shortened V by 9 bases and J by 2 bases, and 14 bases separated the two germline ends. Germline V gives CDR1 LNHNV, CDR2 YYDKDF (reference sequence). The CDR3 extends over 13 amino acids. CDR3 residues: CATARWGTYEQYV. The CDR3 DNA is TGTGCCACTGCCCGTTGGGGGACCTACGAGCAGTACGTC.

The rearrangement links TRBV5-1 to TRBJ2-3; D is perhaps TRBD1 (6 bases). V was clipped by 4 bases and J by 8 bases, with 17 bases between them. This CDR3 has 14 amino acids. The germline CDR1 and CDR2 sequences are SGHRS and YFSETQ. This CDR3 reads CASSKGDEWGTQYF. CDR3 nucleotide sequence: TGCGCCAGCAGCAAGGGGGATGAATGGGGTACGCAGTATTTT.

The J gene is TRBJ1-1, the V gene TRBV18; TRBD1 might be the D (6 bases). This CDR3 comprises 15 residues. The V end was cut by 0 bases, the J end by 2 bases, with 10 bases between. CDR1 and CDR2 from the germline V gene are KGHSH and LQKENI. The CDR3 sequence is CASSPPGGLNTEAFF. CDR3 DNA sequence: TGTGCCAGCTCACCACCGGGGGGGCTTAACACTGAAGCTTTCTTT.

This rearrangement joins TRBV10-1 to TRBJ2-1; TRBD1 agrees at 9 bases. The V gene's germline CDR1 is WNHNN and CDR2 SYGVQD (reference sequence). The CDR3 runs 15 residues. V lost 5 bases to trimming and J lost 7 bases; unmatched junction nucleotides: 9. The DNA of the CDR3 is TGCGCCAGCAGTTCTACCGGGACAGGGAGTAATGAGCAGTTCTTC. Protein sequence: CASSSTGTGSNEQFF.

The chain is built from TRBV15 and TRBJ1-1; no definite D call. Germline values: CDR1 LNHNV, CDR2 YYDKDF (reference sequence). The V and J ends lost 4 bases and 8 bases respectively, with 5 bases between them. CDR3 length equals 10 residues. CDR3: CATSNSEAFF. In nucleotides, the CDR3 is TGTGCCACCAGCAATTCAGAAGCTTTCTTT.

This chain joins TRBV12-5 and TRBJ2-3, with D tentatively TRBD1 (6 bases). CDR3 length: 14 amino acids. The germline V and J ends were trimmed by 10 bases and 5 bases, with 19 bases remaining between them. Germline loops: CDR1 LGHNT, CDR2 FRNRAP. Here the CDR3 reads CATSGQIFQDTQYF. As DNA, the CDR3 is TGTGCTACCTCTGGACAGATTTTCCAAGATACGCAGTATTTT.

V usage is TRBV6-6 and J usage is TRBJ2-1; a possible D gene is TRBD1 (6 bases). From germline, CDR1 is MNHNY and CDR2 SVGAGI (reference sequence). The CDR3 spans 16 residues. The V end was cut by 2 bases, the J end by 6 bases, with 17 bases between. CDR3 DNA: TGTGCCAGCAGTTACGGTGGGGGCAACAAGTTCAATGAGCAGTTCTTC. This sequence encodes CASSYGGGNKFNEQFF.